This is a list of T cell receptor beta chains from one sample in a study of blood T cell repertoires in COVID-19. Assay: immunoSEQ multiplex PCR; the TCRdb copy retains only in-frame clones and omits some. This table holds approximately 130,000 clones, around 79% found once. Sample: peripheral blood. The receptors were gathered from a man older than 75 with acute or convalescent COVID-19. The CDR3 runs from the conserved cysteine through the conserved F or W. Each record gives: V gene, clone size, D gene, J gene, CDR3 protein, CDR3 DNA. The D gene is left open where the match is weak. Rows give clone size only sometimes, using once, few, many, or a class for an expanded clone.

v_gene: TRBV30; abundance: -; d_gene: -; j_gene: TRBJ2-3; CDR3aa: CAWSFGHTDTQYF; CDR3nt: TGTGCCTGGAGCTTTGGACATACAGATACGCAGTATTTT
v_gene: TRBV19; abundance: -; d_gene: TRBD2; j_gene: TRBJ2-1; CDR3aa: CASSSQLSGAYEQFF; CDR3nt: TGTGCCAGTAGTTCCCAGCTTAGCGGGGCCTATGAGCAGTTCTTC
v_gene: TRBV2; abundance: -; d_gene: -; j_gene: TRBJ2-5; CDR3aa: CASSDPGTQYF; CDR3nt: TGTGCCAGCAGTGACCCAGGGACCCAGTACTTC
v_gene: TRBV11-1; abundance: -; d_gene: TRBD1; j_gene: TRBJ2-1; CDR3aa: CASSWGQDYNEQFF; CDR3nt: TGTGCCAGCAGCTGGGGACAGGACTACAATGAGCAGTTCTTC
v_gene: TRBV4-2; abundance: -; d_gene: TRBD2; j_gene: TRBJ2-1; CDR3aa: CASSQDARGNYNEQFF; CDR3nt: TGTGCCAGCAGCCAAGATGCGCGGGGGAACTACAATGAGCAGTTCTTC
v_gene: TRBV4-2; abundance: few; d_gene: TRBD1; j_gene: TRBJ1-2; CDR3aa: CASSPENRGREGYTF; CDR3nt: TGTGCCAGCAGCCCGGAGAACAGGGGGCGCGAAGGCTACACCTTC
v_gene: TRBV7-8; abundance: -; d_gene: -; j_gene: TRBJ1-5; CDR3aa: CASSLDYSQPQHF; CDR3nt: TGTGCCAGCAGCTTAGACTACTCTCAGCCCCAGCATTTT
v_gene: TRBV5-6; abundance: -; d_gene: -; j_gene: TRBJ2-2; CDR3aa: CASSLAGWTGELFF; CDR3nt: TGTGCCAGCAGCTTGGCGGGTTGGACCGGGGAGCTGTTTTTT
v_gene: TRBV7-8; abundance: few; d_gene: TRBD1; j_gene: TRBJ1-6; CDR3aa: CASSLRDSNSPLHF; CDR3nt: TGTGCCAGCAGCTTACGGGACAGCAATTCACCCCTCCACTTT
v_gene: TRBV2; abundance: -; d_gene: -; j_gene: TRBJ2-7; CDR3aa: CASRERWFGSSEQYF; CDR3nt: TGTGCCAGCAGGGAGAGGTGGTTTGGGTCCTCCGAGCAGTACTTC
v_gene: TRBV27; abundance: -; d_gene: TRBD1; j_gene: TRBJ1-1; CDR3aa: CASSLKGAGFTEAFF; CDR3nt: TGTGCCAGCAGTTTAAAGGGGGCGGGTTTCACTGAAGCTTTCTTT
v_gene: TRBV7-2; abundance: few; d_gene: -; j_gene: TRBJ1-3; CDR3aa: CASSKGSRSGNTIYF; CDR3nt: TGTGCCAGCAGCAAAGGGAGCCGCTCTGGAAACACCATATATTTT
v_gene: TRBV24-1; abundance: -; d_gene: -; j_gene: TRBJ2-2; CDR3aa: CATSDSLTGELFF; CDR3nt: TGTGCCACCAGTGATTCTCTTACCGGGGAGCTGTTTTTT
v_gene: TRBV19; abundance: -; d_gene: TRBD1; j_gene: TRBJ2-7; CDR3aa: CASSETGTGVVEQYF; CDR3nt: TGTGCCAGTAGTGAGACCGGGACAGGGGTTGTCGAGCAGTACTTC
v_gene: TRBV5-5; abundance: -; d_gene: TRBD1; j_gene: TRBJ2-7; CDR3aa: CASSFRGQSLEQYF; CDR3nt: TGTGCCAGCAGCTTCAGGGGACAGAGCCTCGAGCAGTACTTC
v_gene: TRBV7-9; abundance: -; d_gene: -; j_gene: TRBJ1-5; CDR3aa: CASSLVRTAAPLNQPQHF; CDR3nt: TGTGCCAGCAGCTTAGTTCGGACAGCCGCCCCACTTAATCAGCCCCAGCATTTT
v_gene: TRBV6-2/TRBV6-3; abundance: few; d_gene: TRBD2; j_gene: TRBJ2-1; CDR3aa: CASSYPMGLAGGLYNEQFF; CDR3nt: TGTGCCAGCAGTTACCCAATGGGACTAGCGGGGGGATTATACAATGAGCAGTTCTTC
v_gene: TRBV21-1; abundance: once; d_gene: -; j_gene: TRBJ2-2; CDR3aa: CASSEARDRGQLNTGELFF; CDR3nt: TGTGCCAGCAGCGAGGCACGGGACAGGGGCCAGTTGAACACCGGGGAGCTGTTTTTT
v_gene: TRBV3-1/TRBV3-2; abundance: -; d_gene: -; j_gene: TRBJ2-7; CDR3aa: CASSQVSSSYEQYF; CDR3nt: TGTGCCAGCAGCCAAGTTAGTAGCTCCTACGAGCAGTACTTC
v_gene: TRBV25-1; abundance: -; d_gene: -; j_gene: TRBJ2-7; CDR3aa: CASSVLYEQYF; CDR3nt: TGTGCCAGCAGTGTCCTGTACGAGCAGTACTTC
v_gene: TRBV15; abundance: -; d_gene: TRBD1; j_gene: TRBJ1-5; CDR3aa: CATKEGALSNQPQHF; CDR3nt: TGTGCCACCAAGGAGGGGGCCCTTAGCAATCAGCCCCAGCATTTT
v_gene: TRBV18; abundance: -; d_gene: -; j_gene: TRBJ2-2; CDR3aa: CASSPRRTANTGELFF; CDR3nt: TGTGCCAGCTCACCACGGAGGACAGCGAACACCGGGGAGCTGTTTTTT
v_gene: TRBV5-1; abundance: -; d_gene: TRBD1; j_gene: TRBJ1-3; CDR3aa: CASSHGDSFSGNTIYF; CDR3nt: TGCGCCAGCAGCCACGGGGACAGTTTCTCTGGAAACACCATATATTTT
v_gene: TRBV18; abundance: -; d_gene: -; j_gene: TRBJ1-1; CDR3aa: CASSTLQVFSTEAFF; CDR3nt: TGTGCCAGCTCTACTTTACAGGTCTTTAGCACTGAAGCTTTCTTT
v_gene: TRBV3-1/TRBV3-2; abundance: -; d_gene: TRBD2; j_gene: TRBJ2-3; CDR3aa: CASSRKPPTTSGGTDTQYF; CDR3nt: TGTGCCAGCAGCCGAAAACCCCCCACGACTAGCGGGGGCACAGATACGCAGTATTTT
v_gene: TRBV19; abundance: few; d_gene: TRBD1; j_gene: TRBJ2-1; CDR3aa: CASSVQGGNEQFF; CDR3nt: TGTGCCAGTAGTGTACAGGGGGGCAATGAGCAGTTCTTC
v_gene: TRBV28; abundance: -; d_gene: -; j_gene: TRBJ2-5; CDR3aa: CASSLEQDSVQYF; CDR3nt: TGTGCCAGCAGTTTGGAGCAGGACTCAGTCCAGTACTTC
v_gene: TRBV7-9; abundance: -; d_gene: -; j_gene: TRBJ2-4; CDR3aa: CASSTSLGGLAKNIQYF; CDR3nt: TGTGCCAGCAGCACCTCTTTGGGGGGTTTAGCCAAAAACATTCAGTACTTC
v_gene: TRBV15; abundance: few; d_gene: -; j_gene: TRBJ2-3; CDR3aa: CATSRDTGMGYF; CDR3nt: TGTGCCACCAGCAGAGATACAGGGATGGGGTATTTT
v_gene: TRBV18; abundance: few; d_gene: -; j_gene: TRBJ2-1; CDR3aa: CASSPASGSYNEQFF; CDR3nt: TGTGCCAGCTCACCAGCTAGTGGCTCCTACAATGAGCAGTTCTTC
v_gene: TRBV7-2; abundance: -; d_gene: -; j_gene: TRBJ2-1; CDR3aa: CASSLARGDRNEQFF; CDR3nt: TGTGCCAGCAGCTTAGCGCGGGGCGACCGCAATGAGCAGTTCTTC
v_gene: TRBV28; abundance: once; d_gene: TRBD1; j_gene: TRBJ1-1; CDR3aa: CASSLMGQAFFF; CDR3nt: TGTGCCAGCAGTTTGATGGGACAGGCGTTTTTCTTC
v_gene: TRBV4-2; abundance: few; d_gene: -; j_gene: TRBJ2-3; CDR3aa: CASSLPSGVTDTQYF; CDR3nt: TGTGCCAGCAGCCTCCCGTCCGGGGTCACAGATACGCAGTATTTT
v_gene: TRBV6-6; abundance: few; d_gene: TRBD1; j_gene: TRBJ1-1; CDR3aa: CASSPPTGRPPEAFF; CDR3nt: TGTGCCAGCAGTCCCCCGACAGGGAGGCCCCCTGAAGCTTTCTTT
v_gene: TRBV5-4; abundance: -; d_gene: TRBD1; j_gene: TRBJ2-1; CDR3aa: CASSLTGVNEQFF; CDR3nt: TGTGCCAGCAGCTTGACAGGGGTAAATGAGCAGTTCTTC
v_gene: TRBV20-1; abundance: -; d_gene: -; j_gene: TRBJ2-6; CDR3aa: CSASVDSEANVLTF; CDR3nt: TGCAGTGCTAGTGTAGATTCTGAGGCCAACGTCCTGACTTTC
v_gene: TRBV25-1; abundance: -; d_gene: -; j_gene: TRBJ2-5; CDR3aa: CASSPRIGTDQETQYF; CDR3nt: TGTGCCAGCAGTCCCCGAATCGGTACAGACCAAGAGACCCAGTACTTC
v_gene: TRBV4-1; abundance: -; d_gene: -; j_gene: TRBJ1-6; CDR3aa: CASSQVTGISSPLHF; CDR3nt: TGCGCCAGCAGCCAGGTAACAGGGATCAGTTCACCCCTCCACTTT
v_gene: TRBV3-1/TRBV3-2; abundance: -; d_gene: -; j_gene: TRBJ1-5; CDR3aa: CASSQMVGQPQHF; CDR3nt: TGTGCCAGCAGCCAAATGGTCGGTCAGCCCCAGCATTTT
v_gene: TRBV3-1/TRBV3-2; abundance: medium-sized; d_gene: TRBD1; j_gene: TRBJ2-3; CDR3aa: CASSLLTGGTDTQYF; CDR3nt: TGTGCCAGCAGCCTTTTAACAGGGGGCACAGATACGCAGTATTTT